These 14 T cell receptor beta chains came from one sample sequenced in a study of cytomegalovirus exposure and HLA in healthy donors. PCR employed 60 Vbeta and 13 Jbeta primers. Profiled with immunoSEQ multiplex PCR; TCRdb holds only in-frame clones, not every one. The profile shows about 160,000 clones, about four fifths of them singletons. The source material was PBMCs. All receptors come from a man in his fifties or sixties in good health and CMV-seropositive.

This clone occurred a few times. The J gene is TRBJ2-5, the V gene TRBV21-1; TRBD1, the table's D call, lacks a check against the DNA. TRBV21-1 represents a pseudogene. This CDR3 region has 18 residues. The CDR3 spells CASSKGKGDRVPRETQYF. The CDR3 region has the DNA TGTGCCAGCAGCAAAGGAAAGGGGGACAGGGTCCCGAGAGAGACCCAGTACTTC.

To note about this clone: The germline gene is not matched at one end of the junction; a read error may be the cause. This chain connects TRBV12-5 to TRBJ2-1; no clear D. CDR1 and CDR2 from the germline V gene are LGHNT and FRNRAP. CDR3 length: 11 amino acids. CDR3 in DNA: TGTGCTAGTGGTTTGGTGGGTGGGCCGGTCTTC. Translated: CASGLVGGPVF. The whole variable domain, filled in from reference TRBV12-5 and TRBJ2-1, reads DARVTQTPRHKVTEMGQEVTMRCQPILGHNTVFWYRQTMMQGLELLAYFRNRAPLDDSGMPKDRFSAEMPDATLATLKIQPSEPRDSAVYFCASGLVGGPVFGPGTRLTVL.

The V call is TRBV7-9, the J call TRBJ2-1, with TRBD2 matching 11 bases. After removal of 5 bases from V and 0 bases from J, the junction contained 9 bases not matched to a gene. From germline, CDR1 is SEHNR and CDR2 FQNEAQ (reference sequence). This CDR3 region has 18 residues. This chain's CDR3 is CASSAPALAGASYNEQFF. CDR3 bases: TGTGCCAGCAGCGCTCCCGCACTAGCGGGGGCCTCCTACAATGAGCAGTTCTTC.

This chain connects TRBV9 to TRBJ2-3; 7 bases are a match to TRBD1. Germline loops: CDR1 SGDLS, CDR2 YYNGEE. This CDR3 region has 16 residues. J gave up 2 bases and V 0 bases, and 6 bases lay outside the gene matches. CDR3 loop: CASSVGQGGFTDTQYF. DNA for the CDR3: TGTGCCAGCAGCGTAGGACAGGGCGGTTTCACAGATACGCAGTATTTT.

This clone appeared a single time. The rearrangement uses TRBV28 and TRBJ1-3, with 8 positions matching TRBD1. The CDR3 runs to 14 residues. CDR1 and CDR2 from the germline V gene are MDHEN and SYDVKM. The trim removed 4 bases at V and 3 bases at J, leaving 2 bases unmatched. The CDR3 DNA reads as TGTGCCAGCAGTTCCGGACAGGGTGGAAACACCATATATTTT. Residues: CASSSGQGGNTIYF.

The chain employs TRBV7-3 and TRBJ2-1; 8 nucleotides line up with TRBD2. The J segment lost 10 bases and the V segment lost 5 bases, leaving 4 bases of the junction unmatched. The germline gives CDR1 SGHTA, CDR2 FQGTGA. The CDR3 covers 12 residues. The CDR3 reads CASSPAGGEQFF. CDR3 in DNA: TGTGCCAGCAGCCCGGCGGGAGGCGAGCAGTTCTTC.

The chain carries TRBV9 and TRBJ1-2; D is undetermined. The V end lost 4 bases, the J end lost 0 bases, and 7 bases lay between the germline ends. The CDR3 is 13 amino acids. Germline V gives CDR1 SGDLS, CDR2 YYNGEE. The CDR3: CASSPSANYGYTF. Here the CDR3 DNA reads TGTGCCAGCAGCCCGTCAGCTAACTATGGCTACACCTTC. The variable domain in full, with the rest retrieved from reference TRBV9 and TRBJ1-2, is DSGVTQTPKHLITATGQRVTLRCSPRSGDLSVYWYQQSLDQGLQFLIQYYNGEERAKGNILERFSAQQFPDLHSELNLSSLELGDSALYFCASSPSANYGYTFGSGTRLTVV.

In this sample, this clone turned up once. V and J are TRBV7-6 and TRBJ1-1; possibly TRBD1 for D (6 bases). The CDR3 length is 13 residues. CDR1 and CDR2 (germline): SGHVS, FNYEAQ. V lost 3 bases and J 6 bases, leaving 11 bases between the germline ends. CDR3 in DNA: TGTGCCAGCAGCTTCGGGGAGGGGGCTGAAGCTTTCTTT. This sequence encodes CASSFGEGAEAFF. The complete variable domain, with remaining parts taken from reference TRBV7-6 and TRBJ1-1, reads GAGVSQSPRYKVTKRGQDVALRCDPISGHVSLYWYRQALGQGPEFLTYFNYEAQQDKSGLPNDRFSAERPEGSISTLTIQRTEQRDSAMYRCASSFGEGAEAFFGQGTRLTVV.

The V gene is TRBV19, the J gene TRBJ2-2; no clear D gene. The CDR3 runs to 16 residues. V lost 8 bases and J 0 bases, leaving 16 bases between the germline ends. Germline CDR1 reads LNHDA; CDR2 reads SQIVND (reference sequence). The CDR3 is CASLPLSSPNTGELFF. The CDR3 DNA is TGTGCCAGTCTCCCTTTATCGTCTCCGAACACCGGGGAGCTGTTTTTT.

The V call is TRBV20-1, the J call TRBJ2-2; D remains ambiguous. Trimming stripped 3 bases from V and 7 bases from J, with 6 bases between. Germline V gene data show CDR1 as DFQATT and CDR2 as SNEGSKA (reference sequence). There are 11 residues in the CDR3. CDR3 loop: CSAREFGELFF. The CDR3 region has the DNA TGCAGTGCTAGGGAGTTCGGGGAGCTGTTTTTT.

This chain links TRBV5-4 with TRBJ2-6; tentative D call: TRBD1 (6 bases). This CDR3 is 15 amino acids long. Germline V lookup: CDR1 SGHNT, CDR2 YYREEE (reference sequence). V was clipped by 5 bases and J by 1 base, with 10 bases between them. Here the CDR3 DNA reads TGTGCCAGCAGTTTACAGGGATCTGGGGCCAACGTCCTGACTTTC. Its protein is CASSLQGSGANVLTF.

V and J are TRBV5-8 and TRBJ1-3; tentatively, D is TRBD1 (5 bases). This CDR3 has 15 amino acids. The V end was cut by 0 bases, the J end by 2 bases, with 9 bases between. The germline CDR1 and CDR2 sequences are SGHTS and YDEGEE. CDR3 DNA sequence: TGTGCCAGCAGCTTGGATCCAGGGACTGGAAACACCATATATTTT. Translation: CASSLDPGTGNTIYF.

The CDR3: CASRESGPRYEQYF. The CDR3 bases are TGTGCCAGCAGGGAGAGCGGGCCAAGGTACGAGCAGTACTTC. The V gene is TRBV27, the J gene TRBJ2-7; D perhaps matches TRBD2 (6 bases). Trimming took 6 bases from V and 4 from J, leaving 16 bases between them. Germline assignment: CDR1 MNHEY and CDR2 SMNVEV (reference sequence). The CDR3 runs 14 residues.

The genes are TRBV7-3 and TRBJ1-2; unclear D gene. Per the germline V gene, CDR1 is SGHTA and CDR2 is FQGTGA. With 5 bases removed from V and 6 bases from J, the gap between germline ends came to 13 bases. This CDR3 has 13 amino acids. Here the CDR3 reads CASSPGPRDGYTF. For the CDR3, the DNA is TGTGCCAGCAGCCCCGGGCCGAGGGATGGCTACACCTTC. The whole variable domain, remainder taken from reference TRBV7-3 and TRBJ1-2, is GAGVSQTPSNKVTEKGKYVELRCDPISGHTALYWYRQSLGQGPEFLIYFQGTGAADDSGLPNDRFFAVRPEGSVSTLKIQRTERGDSAVYLCASSPGPRDGYTFGSGTRLTVV.